This is a list of T cell receptor beta chains from one sample in a study of OX40 agonist ivuxolimab in advanced cancers. Method: immunoSEQ multiplex PCR; TCRdb's copy keeps in-frame clones and lacks some. The table includes 70,000 or so clones, roughly 92% detected once. The sample here was CD4+ or CD8+ T cells sorted from blood, taken in a trial of the OX40 agonist ivuxolimab. These receptors originate from an adult with an advanced solid tumor such as melanoma, head and neck, liver or kidney cancer. Both conserved end residues are part of each CDR3. Fields, in order: V gene, D gene, clone size, J gene, CDR3 DNA, CDR3 protein. A D gene is named only where the DNA matches it firmly. Part of the rows lack a size; the others show once, few, many or a class for expanded clones.

v_gene: TRBV2
d_gene: NA
abundance: NA
j_gene: TRBJ2-7
CDR3nt: TGTGCCAGCAGTGAGGAACCTGACTACGAGCAGTACTTC
CDR3aa: CASSEEPDYEQYF

v_gene: TRBV10-1
d_gene: NA
abundance: NA
j_gene: TRBJ1-1
CDR3nt: TGCGCCAGCAGTGAGGTGAAGGGGCGTCTCACTGAAGCTTTCTTT
CDR3aa: CASSEVKGRLTEAFF

v_gene: TRBV11-2
d_gene: TRBD2
abundance: NA
j_gene: TRBJ2-7
CDR3nt: TGTGCCAGCAGCTTGGGCCGGCCTAGCGGGGGTGGAGAGCAGTACTTC
CDR3aa: CASSLGRPSGGGEQYF

v_gene: TRBV29-1
d_gene: TRBD1
abundance: NA
j_gene: TRBJ1-2
CDR3nt: TGCAGCGTTGAAGACGGGACAGGGACGGGTGGCTACACCTTC
CDR3aa: CSVEDGTGTGGYTF

v_gene: TRBV6-5
d_gene: NA
abundance: NA
j_gene: TRBJ1-2
CDR3nt: TGTGCCAGCAGTTACTCCAGGTTTCTCAACTATGGCTACACCTTC
CDR3aa: CASSYSRFLNYGYTF

v_gene: TRBV2
d_gene: NA
abundance: few
j_gene: TRBJ1-6
CDR3nt: TGTGCCAGCAGTGAAGAGAACAGTTATAATTCACCCCTCCACTTT
CDR3aa: CASSEENSYNSPLHF

v_gene: TRBV9
d_gene: NA
abundance: NA
j_gene: TRBJ2-7
CDR3nt: TGTGCCAGCAGCGTAGGGGACAACTCCTACGAGCAGTACTTC
CDR3aa: CASSVGDNSYEQYF

v_gene: TRBV21-1
d_gene: NA
abundance: NA
j_gene: TRBJ2-1
CDR3nt: TGTGCCAGCATCCCCCTAGCGGGGGGGCCCTACAATGAGCAGTTCTTC
CDR3aa: CASIPLAGGPYNEQFF

v_gene: TRBV11-2
d_gene: NA
abundance: NA
j_gene: TRBJ2-7
CDR3nt: TGTGCCAGCAGCTCCCCCGACGAGCAGTACTTC
CDR3aa: CASSSPDEQYF

v_gene: TRBV7-2
d_gene: NA
abundance: NA
j_gene: TRBJ2-3
CDR3nt: TGTGCCAGCAGCCCCCTGGCGGGGCTGGCAGATACGCAGTATTTT
CDR3aa: CASSPLAGLADTQYF

v_gene: TRBV4-1
d_gene: NA
abundance: NA
j_gene: TRBJ2-3
CDR3nt: TGCGCCAGCAGCCAAGGGGTTCCCGGAGATACGCAGTATTTT
CDR3aa: CASSQGVPGDTQYF

v_gene: TRBV4-1
d_gene: NA
abundance: NA
j_gene: TRBJ1-2
CDR3nt: TGCGCCAGCAGCCAATTCCAGGGGAACTATGGCTACACCTTC
CDR3aa: CASSQFQGNYGYTF

v_gene: TRBV7-2
d_gene: NA
abundance: NA
j_gene: TRBJ1-1
CDR3nt: TGTGCCAGCTTCGGACTGAACACTGAAGCTTTCTTT
CDR3aa: CASFGLNTEAFF

v_gene: TRBV7-2
d_gene: TRBD2
abundance: NA
j_gene: TRBJ2-3
CDR3nt: TGTGCCAGCAGCTTAGGCGGGGGGGCCGGCACAGATACGCAGTATTTT
CDR3aa: CASSLGGGAGTDTQYF

v_gene: TRBV27
d_gene: NA
abundance: NA
j_gene: TRBJ2-7
CDR3nt: TGTGCCAGCAGTCCCGGGACGGATTACGAGCAGTACTTC
CDR3aa: CASSPGTDYEQYF

v_gene: TRBV9
d_gene: NA
abundance: few
j_gene: TRBJ1-6
CDR3nt: TGTGCCAGCAGCTCAAGAGGCGGGGACCTCCACTTT
CDR3aa: CASSSRGGDLHF

v_gene: TRBV16
d_gene: NA
abundance: NA
j_gene: TRBJ1-1
CDR3nt: TGTGCCAGCAGCCAATCTTTTTCGACTGTACCTAGGGGGAACACTGAAGCTTTCTTT
CDR3aa: CASSQSFSTVPRGNTEAFF

v_gene: TRBV7-2
d_gene: TRBD1
abundance: NA
j_gene: TRBJ1-2
CDR3nt: TGTGCCAGCAGCTTAGTTAGGACAGGAAATCCTATGGGCTACACCTTC
CDR3aa: CASSLVRTGNPMGYTF

v_gene: TRBV4-1
d_gene: NA
abundance: NA
j_gene: TRBJ1-6
CDR3nt: TGCGCCAGCAGCCAAGATGGAGTTGGGGGGCGAGTAGGCGGCTATAATTCACCCCTCCACTTT
CDR3aa: CASSQDGVGGRVGGYNSPLHF

v_gene: TRBV19
d_gene: NA
abundance: NA
j_gene: TRBJ2-1
CDR3nt: TGTGCCAGTAGTGCAGGGCTCGGCTACAATGAGCAGTTCTTC
CDR3aa: CASSAGLGYNEQFF